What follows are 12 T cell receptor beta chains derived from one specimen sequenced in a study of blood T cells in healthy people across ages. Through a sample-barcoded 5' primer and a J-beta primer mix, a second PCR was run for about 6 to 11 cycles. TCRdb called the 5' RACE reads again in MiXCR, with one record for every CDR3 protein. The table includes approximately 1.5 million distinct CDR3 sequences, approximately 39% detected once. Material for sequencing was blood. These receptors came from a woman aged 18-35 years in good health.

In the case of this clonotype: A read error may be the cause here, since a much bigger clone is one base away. DNA for the CDR3: TGCAGCGTTGAGTCAGCCAGTGTAGGAGAGACCCAGTTCTTC. Protein product: CSVESASVGETQFF. The chain joins TRBV29-1 to TRBJ2-1; D is unclear. V shed 3 bases and J shed 13 bases, with 22 bases lying between them. The germline V gene encodes CDR1 SQVTM and CDR2 ANQGSEA. The CDR3 runs to 14 residues.

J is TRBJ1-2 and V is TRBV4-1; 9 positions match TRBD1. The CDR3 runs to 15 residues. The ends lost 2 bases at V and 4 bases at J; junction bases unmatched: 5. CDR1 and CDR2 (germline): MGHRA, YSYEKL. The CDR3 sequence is CASSQQGQGSYGYTF. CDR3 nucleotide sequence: TGCGCCAGCAGCCAACAGGGACAGGGCTCCTATGGCTACACCTTC.

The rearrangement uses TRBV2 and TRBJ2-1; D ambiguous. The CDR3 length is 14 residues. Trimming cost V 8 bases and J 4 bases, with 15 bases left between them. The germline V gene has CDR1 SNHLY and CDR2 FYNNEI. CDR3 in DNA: TGTGCCAGCCACACCCCCGGCCATTACAATGAGCAGTTCTTC. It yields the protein CASHTPGHYNEQFF.

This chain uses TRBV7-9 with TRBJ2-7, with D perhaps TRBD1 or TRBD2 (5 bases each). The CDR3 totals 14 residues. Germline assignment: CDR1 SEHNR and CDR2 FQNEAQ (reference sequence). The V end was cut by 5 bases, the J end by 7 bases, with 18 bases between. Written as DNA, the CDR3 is TGTGCCAGCAGCGTTGGGGACCCCGTTGATGAGCAGTACTTC. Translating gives CASSVGDPVDEQYF.

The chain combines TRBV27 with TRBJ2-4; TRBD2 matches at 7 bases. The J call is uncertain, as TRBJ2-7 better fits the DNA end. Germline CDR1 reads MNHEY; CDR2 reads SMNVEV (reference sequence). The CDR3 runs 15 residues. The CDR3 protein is CASSRSGGLAYEQYF. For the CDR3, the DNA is TGTGCCAGCAGTCGCTCGGGGGGTTTGGCCTACGAGCAGTACTTC.

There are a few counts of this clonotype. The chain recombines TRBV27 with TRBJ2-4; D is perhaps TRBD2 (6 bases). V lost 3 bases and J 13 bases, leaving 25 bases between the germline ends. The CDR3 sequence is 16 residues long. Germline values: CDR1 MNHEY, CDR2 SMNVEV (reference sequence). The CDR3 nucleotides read TGTGCCAGCAGTTTGGTGGCGGGGTCCGCCCATATGGAGCAGTACTTC. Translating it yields CASSLVAGSAHMEQYF.

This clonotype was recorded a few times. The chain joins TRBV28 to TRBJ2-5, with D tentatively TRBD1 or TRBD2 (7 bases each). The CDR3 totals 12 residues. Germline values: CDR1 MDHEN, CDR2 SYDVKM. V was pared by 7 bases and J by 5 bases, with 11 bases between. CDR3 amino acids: CASNQGGETQYF. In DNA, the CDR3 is TGTGCCAGCAATCAGGGGGGGGAGACCCAGTACTTC.

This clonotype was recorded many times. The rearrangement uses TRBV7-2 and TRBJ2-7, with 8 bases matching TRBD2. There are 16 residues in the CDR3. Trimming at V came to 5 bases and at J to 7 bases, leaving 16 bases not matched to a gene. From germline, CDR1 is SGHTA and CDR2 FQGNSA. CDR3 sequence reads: CASSPPALAGGREQYF. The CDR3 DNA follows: TGTGCCAGCAGCCCACCAGCCCTAGCGGGTGGTCGGGAGCAGTACTTC.

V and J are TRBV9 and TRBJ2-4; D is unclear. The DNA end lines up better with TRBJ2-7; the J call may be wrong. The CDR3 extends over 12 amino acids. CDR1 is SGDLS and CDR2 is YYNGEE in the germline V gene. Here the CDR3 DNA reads TGTGCCAGCAGCGGAAATGGCTACGAGCAGTACTTC. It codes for CASSGNGYEQYF.

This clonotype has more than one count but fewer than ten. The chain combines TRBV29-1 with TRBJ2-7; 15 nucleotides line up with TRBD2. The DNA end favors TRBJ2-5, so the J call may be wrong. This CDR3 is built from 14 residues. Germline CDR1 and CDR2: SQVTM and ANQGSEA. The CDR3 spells CSVWTSGGAKTQYF. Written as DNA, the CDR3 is TGCAGCGTTTGGACTAGCGGGGGGGCAAAGACCCAGTACTTC.

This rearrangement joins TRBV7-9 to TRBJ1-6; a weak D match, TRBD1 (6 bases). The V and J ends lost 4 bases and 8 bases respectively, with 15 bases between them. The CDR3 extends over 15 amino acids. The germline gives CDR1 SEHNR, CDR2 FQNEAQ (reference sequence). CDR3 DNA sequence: TGTGCCAGCAGCTACCGGACAGAAATGCATTCACCCCTCCACTTT. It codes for CASSYRTEMHSPLHF.

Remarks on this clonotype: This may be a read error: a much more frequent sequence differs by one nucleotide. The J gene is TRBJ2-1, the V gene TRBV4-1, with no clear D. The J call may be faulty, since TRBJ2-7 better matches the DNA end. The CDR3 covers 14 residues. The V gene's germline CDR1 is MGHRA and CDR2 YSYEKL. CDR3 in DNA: TGCGCCAGCAGCCAGATAGTCTCCTACAATGAGCAGTACTTC. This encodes CASSQIVSYNEQYF.